Presented here are 30 T cell receptor beta chains from one specimen sequenced in a study of T cell changes during pregnancy in multiple sclerosis. TCRdb's copy holds only in-frame clones and misses some; the assay was immunoSEQ multiplex PCR. The top ten hold about 7% of the sample, which has about 41,000 clones, 85% to 95% seen once. The input for sequencing was CD8+ T cells from peripheral blood mononuclear cells, taken in the third trimester of pregnancy. The receptors shown here come from a female donor with multiple sclerosis, enrolled in a pregnancy study.

This CDR3 is CASSPGQEDEQYF. CDR3 nucleotide sequence: TGTGCCAGCTCACCCGGACAGGAGGACGAGCAGTACTTC. This rearrangement joins TRBV18 to TRBJ2-7; TRBD1 matches at 7 bases. Trimming took 3 bases from V and 5 from J; bases not matched to a gene: 4. CDR3 length: 13 amino acids. CDR1 is KGHSH, CDR2 LQKENI, per germline.

This clone was recorded only once. The genes are TRBV6-5 and TRBJ2-7; D call uncertain. The CDR3 runs 16 residues. The germline gives CDR1 MNHEY, CDR2 SVGAGI. Trimming removed 0 bases at V and 5 bases at J, with 17 bases between. CDR3 loop: CASSYSPIPSIDEQYF. The CDR3 bases are TGTGCCAGCAGTTACTCTCCCATTCCATCTATAGACGAGCAGTACTTC.

V and J are TRBV4-3 and TRBJ2-3; 9 nucleotides line up with TRBD2. The CDR3 extends over 17 amino acids. Per the germline V gene, CDR1 is LGHNA and CDR2 is YSLEER. After removal of 0 bases from V and 5 bases from J, the junction contained 9 bases not matched to a gene. CDR3 sequence reads: CASSQDPASGVEDTQYF. The CDR3 DNA follows: TGCGCCAGCAGCCAAGACCCGGCTAGCGGGGTGGAAGATACGCAGTATTTT.

The chain recombines TRBV4-3 with TRBJ2-4, with TRBD2 matching 9 bases. V lost 5 bases to trimming and J lost 9 bases; unmatched junction nucleotides: 14. This CDR3 is 16 amino acids long. Germline assignment: CDR1 LGHNA and CDR2 YSLEER. CDR3 loop: CASSSWTERGAGIQYF. The DNA for the CDR3 is TGCGCCAGCAGCTCCTGGACCGAGCGGGGGGCAGGCATTCAGTACTTC.

The genes are TRBV11-1 and TRBJ2-5; tentatively, D is TRBD1 (6 bases). Trimming left V 4 bases short and J 4 bases short, with 19 bases between. The CDR3 length is 16 residues. The V gene's germline CDR1 is SGHAT and CDR2 FQDESV (reference sequence). CDR3 loop: CASSSQGQWGLETQYF. The CDR3 DNA is TGTGCCAGCAGCTCTCAGGGGCAGTGGGGTTTAGAGACCCAGTACTTC.

The V call is TRBV11-2, the J call TRBJ1-1; TRBD1 matches 9 bases. Germline assignment: CDR1 SGHAT and CDR2 FQNNGV. After removal of 5 bases from V and 4 bases from J, the junction contained 14 bases not matched to a gene. The CDR3 contains 17 residues. The CDR3 nucleotides are TGTGCCAGCAGCCCGGGCCGGGACAGGGTTGGGGGCACTGAAGCTTTCTTT. Translation: CASSPGRDRVGGTEAFF.

The chain uses TRBV7-9 and TRBJ2-1; D remains ambiguous. V was pared by 1 base and J by 5 bases, with 6 bases between. This CDR3 comprises 13 residues. Germline V gene lookup returns CDR1 SEHNR and CDR2 FQNEAQ (reference sequence). CDR3 region: CASSLELDNEQFF. CDR3 DNA sequence: TGTGCCAGCAGCTTAGAACTTGACAATGAGCAGTTCTTC.

The chain links TRBV10-3 to TRBJ2-5; possible D gene TRBD2, 6 bases. CDR1 and CDR2 (germline): ENHRY, SYGVKD. This CDR3 region has 14 residues. Trimming pared 3 bases from V and 4 bases from J, leaving 12 bases between. CDR3 residues: CAISDELALETQYF. CDR3 bases: TGTGCCATCAGTGATGAACTAGCCTTAGAGACCCAGTACTTC.

The V call is TRBV9, the J call TRBJ1-1; D remains ambiguous. V was trimmed by 0 bases and J by 5 bases, leaving 11 bases between them. The CDR3 totals 14 residues. Germline CDR1 reads SGDLS; CDR2 reads YYNGEE. CDR3 in DNA: TGTGCCAGCAGCGTAGTTAGCCAGACTACTGAAGCTTTCTTT. This codes for CASSVVSQTTEAFF.

This rearrangement joins TRBV4-1 to TRBJ2-3; 8 bases fit TRBD2. Trimming at V came to 1 base and at J to 5 bases, leaving 23 bases not matched to a gene. CDR1 MGHRA and CDR2 YSYEKL come from the germline V gene. The CDR3 is made up of 21 amino acids. The CDR3, as DNA: TGCGCCAGCAGCCAAGGCTGGGGTACTAGCGGAGGGGGGGACCCTGGAGATACGCAGTATTTT. Translated, it gives CASSQGWGTSGGGDPGDTQYF.

The gene calls are TRBV19 and TRBJ2-2; TRBD1 aligns across 8 bases. V gave up 5 bases and J gave up 6 bases; unmatched junction bases: 14. The CDR3 spans 17 residues. The germline CDR1 and CDR2 sequences are LNHDA and SQIVND (reference sequence). CDR3 loop: CASSPSDRGALPGELFF. CDR3 bases: TGTGCCAGTAGTCCATCCGACAGGGGAGCCCTCCCCGGGGAGCTGTTTTTT.

The chain combines TRBV30 with TRBJ2-1; 7 positions match TRBD1. Losses at the gene ends were 1 base for V and 3 bases for J; bases not matched to a gene: 6. This CDR3 is built from 15 residues. The germline gives CDR1 GTSNPN, CDR2 SVGIG (reference sequence). The CDR3 is CAWSGDSPYYNEQFF. The DNA of the CDR3 is TGTGCCTGGAGTGGGGACAGCCCCTACTACAATGAGCAGTTCTTC.

The chain employs TRBV7-2 and TRBJ2-3; 8 bases line up with TRBD1. Germline CDR1 and CDR2: SGHTA and FQGNSA. Trimming cost V 5 bases and J 1 base; bases outside gene matches: 11. The CDR3 runs 17 residues. DNA of the CDR3: TGTGCCAGCAGCAGACCCGGGACAGGAGAAGGCACAGATACGCAGTATTTT. As protein: CASSRPGTGEGTDTQYF.

The gene calls are TRBV29-1 and TRBJ2-1, with TRBD2 matching over 7 bases. Per the germline V gene, CDR1 is SQVTM and CDR2 is ANQGSEA. Unmatched junction bases numbered 9, after V lost 0 bases and J lost 4 bases. The CDR3 contains 16 residues. CDR3 residues: CSVEDLRLADYNEQFF. CDR3 nucleotides: TGCAGCGTTGAAGATCTTAGGCTAGCGGATTACAATGAGCAGTTCTTC.

The chain has TRBV27 and TRBJ2-7, with 7 bases fitting TRBD1. Germline V gives CDR1 MNHEY, CDR2 SMNVEV (reference sequence). The CDR3 has 14 amino acids. V trimming: 8 bases; J trimming: 1 base; junction bases outside the gene matches: 8. The CDR3 sequence is CASARTGTSYEQYF. CDR3 in DNA: TGTGCCAGCGCAAGGACAGGCACATCCTACGAGCAGTACTTC.

The rearrangement uses TRBV19 and TRBJ2-1; D perhaps matches TRBD2 (5 bases). There are 15 residues in the CDR3. The V gene's germline CDR1 is LNHDA and CDR2 SQIVND (reference sequence). V was clipped by 1 base and J by 0 bases, with 7 bases between them. CDR3: CASSIAGSSYNEQFF. Written as DNA, the CDR3 is TGTGCCAGTAGTATAGCGGGGAGCTCCTACAATGAGCAGTTCTTC.

The chain employs TRBV4-1 and TRBJ2-5; 9 bases match TRBD2. V shed 5 bases, J shed 3 bases, and the junction held 7 bases outside the gene matches. The germline V gene encodes CDR1 MGHRA and CDR2 YSYEKL. The CDR3 totals 15 residues. The CDR3 nucleotides read TGCGCCAGCAGCTCGTCACTAGCGGGTGAAGAGACCCAGTACTTC. As protein: CASSSSLAGEETQYF.

The chain combines TRBV7-8 with TRBJ2-1, with D unresolved. Looked up from germline, CDR1 is SGHVS and CDR2 is FQNEAQ. Trimming left V 1 base short and J 0 bases short, with 10 bases between. This CDR3 is built from 16 residues. The CDR3 is CASSLGGYNSYNEQFF. The CDR3, as DNA: TGTGCCAGCAGCTTAGGAGGTTATAACTCCTACAATGAGCAGTTCTTC.

The gene calls are TRBV2 and TRBJ2-3; D may be TRBD2 (7 bases). V lost 1 base, J lost 3 bases, and 11 bases lay in between. Germline V gene lookup returns CDR1 SNHLY and CDR2 FYNNEI. CDR3 length: 15 amino acids. The CDR3 spells CASSEGRGQTDTQYF. The CDR3 nucleotides are TGTGCCAGCAGTGAAGGGCGGGGGCAGACAGATACGCAGTATTTT.

In this sample, this clone turned up once. The J gene is TRBJ2-2, the V gene TRBV7-8, with D tentatively TRBD1 (6 bases). Trimming took off 4 bases at V and 7 bases at J, with 22 bases between the two ends. The CDR3 runs to 17 residues. Germline assignment: CDR1 SGHVS and CDR2 FQNEAQ. The CDR3 DNA is TGTGCCAGCAGCTCACCCTCTATAACAGGGAGCTACGGGGAGCTGTTTTTT. As protein: CASSSPSITGSYGELFF.

The chain couples TRBV7-2 to TRBJ2-1; the match to TRBD2 covers 12 bases. This CDR3 is built from 18 residues. V shed 5 bases, J shed 5 bases, and the junction held 13 bases outside the gene matches. The germline V gene has CDR1 SGHTA and CDR2 FQGNSA. The CDR3 loop is CASSPIWSSGGANNEQFF. The CDR3 DNA is TGTGCCAGCAGCCCCATTTGGTCTAGCGGGGGGGCCAACAATGAGCAGTTCTTC.

The chain carries TRBV13 and TRBJ2-5; 7 nucleotides align to TRBD1. The CDR3 runs 14 residues. Germline CDR1 is PRHDT and CDR2 is FYEKMQ (reference sequence). V lost 5 bases, J lost 7 bases, and 10 bases stayed unmatched. In DNA form, the CDR3 reads TGTGCCAGCAGCGAGACAAGGGGGCTAACGACCCAGTACTTC. Translating it yields CASSETRGLTTQYF.

The rearrangement links TRBV7-8 to TRBJ1-6, with D possibly TRBD1 on 5 matching bases. Per the germline V gene, CDR1 is SGHVS and CDR2 is FQNEAQ. The CDR3 totals 15 residues. V was shortened by 8 bases and J by 9 bases, with 20 bases between the two germline ends. The CDR3 loop reads CASSARGDWISPLHF. The CDR3, as DNA: TGTGCCAGCTCCGCTCGGGGGGATTGGATTTCACCCCTCCACTTT.

The V call is TRBV7-3, the J call TRBJ2-1; the D is unclear. The V gene's germline CDR1 is SGHTA and CDR2 FQGTGA. CDR3 length: 12 amino acids. V was pared by 3 bases and J by 5 bases, with 5 bases between. CDR3 sequence reads: CASSFGNNEQFF. CDR3 bases: TGTGCCAGCAGCTTTGGCAACAATGAGCAGTTCTTC. The variable domain in full, completed from reference TRBV7-3 and TRBJ2-1, reads GAGVSQTPSNKVTEKGKYVELRCDPISGHTALYWYRQSLGQGPEFLIYFQGTGAADDSGLPNDRFFAVRPEGSVSTLKIQRTERGDSAVYLCASSFGNNEQFFGPGTRLTVL.

The chain employs TRBV27 and TRBJ2-3; 7 bases line up with TRBD1. With V trimmed by 5 bases and J by 5 bases, 7 bases remained unmatched. The CDR3 runs 14 residues. In germline, CDR1 is MNHEY, CDR2 SMNVEV (reference sequence). This CDR3 is CASSLLQGEDTQYF. The CDR3 DNA is TGTGCCAGCAGTCTCCTCCAGGGGGAAGATACGCAGTATTTT.

The chain joins TRBV29-1 to TRBJ2-3; D possibly corresponds to TRBD2 (6 bases). Per the germline V gene, CDR1 is SQVTM and CDR2 is ANQGSEA. Trimming pared 4 bases from V and 4 bases from J, leaving 12 bases between. This CDR3 spans 13 amino acids. CDR3 residues: CSVGDGSADTQYF. In DNA, the CDR3 is TGCAGCGTTGGGGACGGGAGTGCAGATACGCAGTATTTT.

V is TRBV19 and J is TRBJ2-2, with a weak D call TRBD2 (6 bases). The germline V gene encodes CDR1 LNHDA and CDR2 SQIVND (reference sequence). CDR3 length: 14 amino acids. V was shortened by 7 bases and J by 0 bases, with 9 bases between the two germline ends. This CDR3 is CASTGVPNTGELFF. DNA for the CDR3: TGTGCCAGTACGGGGGTACCGAACACCGGGGAGCTGTTTTTT. Looking up the rest from reference TRBV19 and TRBJ2-2 gives the full variable domain: DGGITQSPKYLFRKEGQNVTLSCEQNLNHDAMYWYRQDPGQGLRLIYYSQIVNDFQKGDIAEGYSVSREKKESFPLTVTSAQKNPTAFYLCASTGVPNTGELFFGEGSRLTVL.

The chain couples TRBV19 to TRBJ1-1; 7 bases match TRBD1. Germline V gene lookup returns CDR1 LNHDA and CDR2 SQIVND (reference sequence). CDR3 size: 15 residues. J was trimmed by 4 bases and V by 2 bases; bases with no gene match: 7. CDR3 nucleotides: TGTGCCAGTAGTATATCGAACAGGGGATTCACTGAAGCTTTCTTT. Translation gives CASSISNRGFTEAFF.

The J gene is TRBJ2-1, the V gene TRBV7-3, with TRBD2 matching 8 bases. Unmatched junction bases numbered 5, after V lost 3 bases and J lost 4 bases. From germline, CDR1 is SGHTA and CDR2 FQGTGA. The CDR3 length is 15 residues. The CDR3 here is CASSFGGGPYNEQFF. For the CDR3, the DNA is TGTGCCAGCAGCTTTGGCGGGGGGCCTTACAATGAGCAGTTCTTC.

This chain uses TRBV9 with TRBJ1-4, with 7 bases matching TRBD1. Trimming at V came to 0 bases and at J to 7 bases, leaving 6 bases not matched to a gene. The CDR3 consists of 15 residues. CDR1 and CDR2 (germline): SGDLS, YYNGEE. Written as DNA, the CDR3 is TGTGCCAGCAGCGTAGAGGGGACAGTGGGTGAAAAACTGTTTTTT. Its protein product is CASSVEGTVGEKLFF.